A selection of T cell receptor beta chains follows, all from one sample in a study of response to subunit inactivated influenza vaccine. TCRdb used MiXCR to reprocess the RT-PCR reads, holding one entry per CDR3 protein. The sample has around 200,000 distinct CDR3 sequences; around 14% are singletons. The sequencing used CD8+ T cells sorted from PBMCs, collected more than 4 days after vaccination. The receptors come from a man aged 50 to 59 who received an inactivated influenza vaccine. Each CDR3 is given with its conserved first and last residue. Each record gives: V gene, J gene, D gene, clone size, CDR3 DNA, CDR3 protein. The D gene is left open where the match is weak. Some rows have no size entry. The others give once, few or many, or a class for an expanded clone.

TRBV11-2	TRBJ2-1	TRBD1	few	TGTGCCAGCAGCCCCGGACAGGGAGGTTTCGGGGACAATGAGCAGTTCTTC	CASSPGQGGFGDNEQFF
TRBV6-5	TRBJ1-5	-	-	TGTGCCAGCAGTTACGCCGGGGGGGACGGCAATCAGCCCCAGCATTTT	CASSYAGGDGNQPQHF
TRBV5-5	TRBJ1-1	-	-	TGTGCCAGCAGCGGAAAAATATCTGAAGCTTTCTTT	CASSGKISEAFF
TRBV27	TRBJ2-7	-	-	TGTGCCATAGGGGTATCGCCCTCTGGGCAGTACTTC	CAIGVSPSGQYF
TRBV29-1	TRBJ2-2	-	few	TGCAGCGTTGAGTGGGTTCCGAACACCGGGGAGCTGTTTTTT	CSVEWVPNTGELFF
TRBV20-1	TRBJ2-7	-	-	TGCAGTGCTAGAGATTCAGGGTGGTACGAGCAGTACTTC	CSARDSGWYEQYF
TRBV7-2	TRBJ2-3	TRBD2	many	TGTGCCAGCAAACTAGCGGGAGGTAGTGATACGCAGTATTTT	CASKLAGGSDTQYF
TRBV15	TRBJ2-1	-	many	TGTGCCACCAGTACGGTTCCCGGGAGAACCTACAATGAGCAGTTCTTC	CATSTVPGRTYNEQFF
TRBV20-1	TRBJ1-2	-	-	TGCAGTGCTAGAGATAGAGGGGGGTCTAACTATGGCTACACCTTC	CSARDRGGSNYGYTF
TRBV25-1	TRBJ2-1	TRBD2	-	TGTGCCAGCAGTGAGGGACTATATGAGCAGTTCTTC	CASSEGLYEQFF
TRBV7-2	TRBJ1-3	-	few	TGTGCCAGCAGCTTGTCGATGACGCCCTCTGGAAACACCATATATTTT	CASSLSMTPSGNTIYF
TRBV27	TRBJ1-5	-	many	TGTGCCAGCAGTCACCCCAATCAGCCCCAGCATTTT	CASSHPNQPQHF
TRBV7-2	TRBJ2-7	TRBD2	-	TGTGCCAGCAGCTTGTCGGGGGGCTCCTACGAGCAGTACTTC	CASSLSGGSYEQYF
TRBV20-1	TRBJ2-7	-	-	TGCAGTGCGAACGCCGGTAGCGCCTACGAGCAGTACTTC	CSANAGSAYEQYF
TRBV27	TRBJ2-2	-	-	TGTGCCAGCAGGCAAAACACCGGGGAGCTGTTTTTT	CASRQNTGELFF
TRBV19	TRBJ2-2	-	few	TGTGCCAGTATTCCCAACACCGGGGAGCTGTTTTTT	CASIPNTGELFF
TRBV12-3/TRBV12-4	TRBJ1-2	-	-	TGTGCCAGCAGTTTATCGCCAACCTTAACCTTC	CASSLSPTLTF
TRBV7-3	TRBJ2-3	TRBD2	many	TGTGCCAGCAGCCAAACGGGACTAGCAACAGATACGCAGTATTTT	CASSQTGLATDTQYF
TRBV7-7	TRBJ2-1	TRBD2	-	TGTGCTAGCAGCTTAGCGGGGGGGCGAGGGGAGCAGTTCTTC	CASSLAGGRGEQFF
TRBV11-2	TRBJ2-3	TRBD2	-	TGTGCCAGCAGCTTAGAATTAGGTGGCGGGGGGGCCGGTTATACGCAGTATTTT	CASSLELGGGGAGYTQYF
TRBV28	TRBJ2-3	TRBD2	few	TGTGCCAGCAGTAAACTAGCGGAAAGCACAGATACGCAGTATTTT	CASSKLAESTDTQYF
TRBV3-1	TRBJ1-4	-	few	TGTGCCAGCAGCCAAGATTATGGACACACATCAACTAATGAAAAACTGTTTTTT	CASSQDYGHTSTNEKLFF
TRBV3-1	TRBJ1-6	-	-	TGTGCCAGCAGCCAAGGCGGGGTCGGTAATTCACCCCTCCACTTT	CASSQGGVGNSPLHF
TRBV20-1	TRBJ2-7	TRBD2	many	TGCAGTGCTAGAGGGATGCGAGCGGGAGTTGCGTACGAGCAGTACTTC	CSARGMRAGVAYEQYF
TRBV12-3/TRBV12-4	TRBJ2-7	-	many	TGCGCCAGCAGCTCGGGGACCTACGAGCAGTACTTC	CASSSGTYEQYF
TRBV10-3	TRBJ1-4	-	-	TGTGCCATCAGAACCGGGCCCCAAGGGGAAAAACTGTTTTTT	CAIRTGPQGEKLFF
TRBV19	TRBJ2-3	TRBD1	few	TGTGCCAGTAGTCCTAGGACAGGGGATTCGACAGATACGCAGTATTTT	CASSPRTGDSTDTQYF
TRBV29-1	TRBJ1-1	-	-	TGCAGCGTCGGAAAAGCTTTCTTT	CSVGKAFF
TRBV20-1	TRBJ2-7	TRBD2	many	TGCAGTGCACTAATTCCGGGACTAGCGGGAGAAGAGCAGTACTTC	CSALIPGLAGEEQYF
TRBV7-6	TRBJ2-1	-	-	TGTGCCAGCAGCTTAGGGGGAACCTCCTACAATGAGCAGTTCTTC	CASSLGGTSYNEQFF
TRBV2	TRBJ2-7	-	few	TGTGCCAGCCGCGGACCTACGAGCTCCTACGAGCAGTACTTC	CASRGPTSSYEQYF
TRBV6-2/TRBV6-3	TRBJ1-2	-	few	TGTGCCAGCAGTTACTTTGGGAACTATGGCTACACCTTC	CASSYFGNYGYTF
TRBV28	TRBJ1-6	TRBD1	-	TGTGCCAGCAGCCTGACGGGGACAGATAATTCACCCCTCCACTTT	CASSLTGTDNSPLHF
TRBV7-9	TRBJ2-7	TRBD2	-	TGTGCCAGCAGCTCGGGGAGGGATTACGAGCAGTACTTC	CASSSGRDYEQYF
TRBV20-1	TRBJ2-7	TRBD1	-	TGCAGTGCTGAACCGGGACAGGGGATTTACGAGCAGTACTTC	CSAEPGQGIYEQYF
TRBV12-3/TRBV12-4	TRBJ2-5	-	many	TGTGCCAGCAGTTTAGAATATAAGACCCAGTACTTC	CASSLEYKTQYF
TRBV28	TRBJ2-7	-	few	TGTGCCAGCAGTTTAGGATGGGGGGCCGGAGAGCAGTACTTC	CASSLGWGAGEQYF
TRBV2	TRBJ2-5	TRBD1	few	TGTGCCAGCAGTGGACAGGGTCAAGAGACCCAGTACTTC	CASSGQGQETQYF
TRBV11-2	TRBJ2-7	-	few	TGTGCCAGCAGCCCTCACTCCTACGAGCAGTACTTC	CASSPHSYEQYF
TRBV7-2	TRBJ2-1	TRBD2	few	TGTGCCAGCAGCTTTTTAAGCGGGGGGGTCTACAATGAGCAGTTCTTC	CASSFLSGGVYNEQFF
TRBV7-9	TRBJ1-4	-	few	TGTGCCAGCAGCTTACCAGGGGCGCGGCCTAATGAAAAACTGTTTTTT	CASSLPGARPNEKLFF
TRBV20-1	TRBJ2-3	-	few	TGCAGTGCTAGAGAAGGGAGCACAGATACGCAGTATTTT	CSAREGSTDTQYF
TRBV29-1	TRBJ1-1	-	-	TGCAGCATAGAAACCCGGGCGGCTTTCTTT	CSIETRAAFF
TRBV7-8	TRBJ2-7	-	few	TGTGCCAGCAGCTTAGTCGCGGCGACTGCTCTCGAGCAGTACTTC	CASSLVAATALEQYF
TRBV20-1	TRBJ2-7	-	-	TGCAGTGCTAGAGATCTCCAGGGCTCCTACGAGCAGTACTTC	CSARDLQGSYEQYF
TRBV15	TRBJ2-5	-	-	TGTGCCACCAGCAGAGTGGTAGCGGCGGAGACCCAGTACTTC	CATSRVVAAETQYF
TRBV6-1	TRBJ1-2	-	few	TGTGCCAGCCGCGGATTAGGGGCGCCGATTCAGGGTTATGGCTACACCTTC	CASRGLGAPIQGYGYTF